These T cell receptor beta chains were read from a single sample in a study of cytomegalovirus exposure and HLA in healthy donors. Method: immunoSEQ multiplex PCR; TCRdb's copy keeps in-frame clones and lacks some. The sample shows about 170,000 clones, 75% to 85% of them seen only once. The sequenced sample consisted of PBMCs. The receptors here all came from a female donor in good health and CMV-seronegative. The CDR3 runs from the conserved cysteine through the conserved F or W.

>TRBV6-5|TRBJ1-2
CASHGARVYGYTF
>TRBV28|TRBJ2-7
CASSSGTGWYEQYF
>TRBV11-2|TRBJ1-2
CASSLTSEGYTF
>TRBV28|TRBJ2-2
CATLHTTPGGTGELFF
>TRBV4-2|TRBJ2-7
CASSQAAGTTYEQYF
>TRBV29-1|TRBJ1-1
CSGGRDHQNTEAFF
>TRBV4-2|TRBJ2-4
CASSQPIAGGLAKNIQYF
>TRBV5-1|TRBJ1-1
CASSLRDSKAFF
>TRBV7-2|TRBJ2-7
CASSLGVGGSYEQYF
>TRBV12-5|TRBJ1-2
CASGLVVSGFGQGTPGYGYTF
>TRBV2|TRBJ2-1
CASSEEGLRVNEQFF
>TRBV4-2|TRBJ2-5
CASSQASGQETQYF
>TRBV7-6|TRBJ2-2
CASSLGGGNTGELFF
>TRBV7-2|TRBJ2-7
CASSLVQGGSYEQYF
>TRBV11-2|TRBJ1-2
CASSLDRGDGYTF
>TRBV5-4|TRBJ1-2
CASSLYQPGQDYGYTF
>TRBV7-2|TRBJ2-3
CASSPQGLGTQYF
>TRBV5-1|TRBJ1-1
CASSLAARADTEAFF
>TRBV5-4|TRBJ1-1
CASSLPRRESEAFF
>TRBV6-5|TRBJ1-3
CASSYSGGSGNTIYF
>TRBV6-5|TRBJ2-7
CASSGFDSSSYEQYF
>TRBV7-3|TRBJ1-3
CASSLTAGNGNTIYF
>TRBV28|TRBJ1-3
CASSLESSGNTIYF
>TRBV28|TRBJ1-4
CASSGVTGEVKLFF
>TRBV7-3|TRBJ2-5
CASSEVVLDTKETQYF
>TRBV7-2|TRBJ2-3
CASSRALADTQYF
>TRBV6-1|TRBJ2-1
CASSGGLAGGHGEQFF
>TRBV27|TRBJ1-2
CASRAGTGVPRYGYTF
>TRBV28|TRBJ2-3
CASSPTIEADTQYF
>TRBV5-4|TRBJ2-6
CASSLGTGGSGANVLTF
>TRBV4-2|TRBJ2-5
CASSQVGADQETQYF
>TRBV15|TRBJ2-3
CATSRDRGLAGTDTQYF
>TRBV2|TRBJ2-5
CASKEVQETQYF
>TRBV9|TRBJ1-4
CASSARGRYEKLFF
>TRBV25-1|TRBJ2-3
CASSHSPSTDTQYF
>TRBV28|TRBJ1-5
CASRGTGNQPQHF
>TRBV27|TRBJ1-4
CASSFMTGSEKLFF
>TRBV4-1|TRBJ2-7
CASSQEVTSIIHEQYF
>TRBV27|TRBJ2-1
CASSLHTGEQFF
>TRBV12-5|TRBJ2-3
CATGASDTQYF
>TRBV5-4|TRBJ2-1
CASSLEVSSGYNEQFF
>TRBV9|TRBJ1-1
CASSVISGDTEAFF
>TRBV6-5|TRBJ2-7
CASTRQASSYEQYF
>TRBV19|TRBJ1-2
CASRISNYGYTF
>TRBV4-3|TRBJ2-7
CASSQDFGTRILF
>TRBV6-6|TRBJ2-3
CASSDIRTSTDTQYF
>TRBV11-2|TRBJ2-7
CARPTLYYEQYF
>TRBV20-1|TRBJ2-3
CSATPGLASQF
>TRBV2|TRBJ1-2
CASSEDGRGSIRGYTF
>TRBV30|TRBJ2-2
CAWSVHGGGELFF
>TRBV5-1|TRBJ2-5
CASSETSAHQETQYF